This TCR beta chain was recovered during a study of regulatory T cells in long-lasting Graves disease. Study-level information: The definition of persistent Graves' disease was over 5 years of antithyroid drugs with positive TSH receptor antibodies.

Time point of the sample: persistent/refractory GD, antithyroid drugs over 5 years with positive TRAb. Following extraction of RNA from PBMCs, that RNA was used to make the TCR library. In building TCR beta libraries, iRepertoire HTBI primers were used together with Arm-PCR of CDR3 regions. One entry per CDR3 protein, called by TCRdb with MiXCR from the multiplex PCR reads. The profile shows 300,000 to 350,000 distinct CDR3 sequences, about 19% of them singletons. The clonotype was recovered from a female donor with Graves disease. The sequences come from peripheral blood mononuclear cells (PBMCs), collected when the disease was refractory, from a patient treated with antithyroid drugs.

The CDR3 loop reads CASSQRTGTGVGKLFF. Written as DNA, the CDR3 is TGCGCCAGCAGCCAAAGGACCGGGACAGGAGTCGGAAAACTGTTTTTT. The rearrangement links TRBV4-1 to TRBJ1-4; 8 bases are a match to TRBD1. This CDR3 contains 16 residues. With 2 bases clipped from V and 10 bases from J, the junction kept 12 bases outside the gene matches. Germline V gene sequence: CDR1 MGHRA, CDR2 YSYEKL.